Below, 31 T cell receptor beta chains from the same sample are listed, as sequenced in a study of T cell changes during pregnancy in multiple sclerosis. Sequencing was performed with immunoSEQ multiplex PCR; in TCRdb, only in-frame clones are kept and a portion is missing. The sample contains 75,000 to 95,000 clones, 91% of which appear only once. Sequencing used peripheral blood, obtained before pregnancy. The receptors were sampled from a female donor with multiple sclerosis, enrolled in a pregnancy study.

The V and J genes are TRBV25-1 and TRBJ2-7, with a weak D call TRBD1 (5 bases). V lost 1 base and J 3 bases, leaving 7 bases between the germline ends. Germline V gives CDR1 MGHDK, CDR2 SYGVNS. CDR3 length equals 13 residues. DNA of the CDR3: TGTGCCAGCAGTGAATGGGGCAGCTACGAGCAGTACTTC. Its translation is CASSEWGSYEQYF.

The rearrangement links TRBV29-1 to TRBJ2-7, with 10 bases matching TRBD1. The CDR3 is 14 amino acids. The V gene end was trimmed by 5 bases and the J gene end by 2 bases; junction bases not matched to a gene: 6. Germline V lookup: CDR1 SQVTM, CDR2 ANQGSEA. The CDR3 DNA follows: TGCAGCGTTACCCGGGACAGGGGTCCCTACGAGCAGTACTTC. It translates to CSVTRDRGPYEQYF.

The CDR3 DNA sequence: TGCGCCAGCAGCCTCCGGGACAGGGGCACCGGGGAGCTGTTTTTT. It is translated as CASSLRDRGTGELFF. This chain connects TRBV5-1 to TRBJ2-2, with 10 positions matching TRBD1. CDR1 and CDR2 from the germline V gene are SGHRS and YFSETQ. The CDR3 has 15 residues. V was clipped by 4 bases and J by 4 bases; unmatched bases: 4.

V is TRBV5-4 and J is TRBJ1-2, with D possibly matching TRBD1 (5 bases). Germline V gene lookup returns CDR1 SGHNT and CDR2 YYREEE (reference sequence). The CDR3 has 13 amino acids. Trimming stripped 3 bases from V and 5 bases from J, with 11 bases between. The CDR3 reads CASSSDMAYGYTF. In nucleotides, the CDR3 is TGTGCCAGCAGCTCGGACATGGCGTATGGCTACACCTTC.

The CDR3 region has the DNA TGTGCCAGTACCCCACAGCTAACCTACAATGAGCAGTTCTTC. Its protein product is CASTPQLTYNEQFF. The rearrangement joins TRBV19 to TRBJ2-1; the D is unclear. The germline V and J ends were trimmed by 7 bases and 2 bases, with 12 bases remaining between them. The CDR3 consists of 14 residues. Germline-derived CDR1 and CDR2 are LNHDA and SQIVND (reference sequence).

The chain links TRBV19 to TRBJ2-2; D may be TRBD1 (5 bases). The CDR3 is made up of 13 amino acids. V lost 9 bases and J lost 0, with 8 bases in between. Germline V gene data show CDR1 as LNHDA and CDR2 as SQIVND (reference sequence). This chain's CDR3 is CASLDTNTGELFF. The CDR3 DNA sequence: TGTGCCAGCTTGGACACGAACACCGGGGAGCTGTTTTTT.

The V gene is TRBV29-1, the J gene TRBJ2-7; 8 nucleotides align to TRBD1. This CDR3 spans 13 amino acids. Trimming cost V 4 bases and J 5 bases; bases outside gene matches: 7. The V gene's germline CDR1 is SQVTM and CDR2 ANQGSEA. The CDR3 here is CSVVSGGKDEQYF. CDR3 nucleotides: TGCAGCGTTGTTTCAGGGGGCAAGGACGAGCAGTACTTC.

This chain links TRBV30 with TRBJ2-3, with TRBD2 matching 12 bases. Germline values: CDR1 GTSNPN, CDR2 SVGIG (reference sequence). Losses at the gene ends were 0 bases for V and 3 bases for J; bases not matched to a gene: 1. CDR3 length: 15 residues. CDR3 residues: CAWSVGLAGTDTQYF. The CDR3, as DNA: TGTGCCTGGAGTGTCGGACTAGCGGGAACAGATACGCAGTATTTT.

The chain uses TRBV2 and TRBJ1-5; perhaps TRBD1 as D (6 bases). The CDR3 extends over 12 amino acids. V was shortened by 7 bases and J by 3 bases, with 7 bases between the two germline ends. The germline CDR1 and CDR2 sequences are SNHLY and FYNNEI. Here the CDR3 reads CASNRDNQPQHF. DNA for the CDR3: TGTGCCAGCAACAGGGACAATCAGCCCCAGCATTTT. Together with reference TRBV2 and TRBJ1-5, the CDR3 gives the full variable domain: EPEVTQTPSHQVTQMGQEVILRCVPISNHLYFYWYRQILGQKVEFLVSFYNNEISEKSEIFDDQFSVERPDGSNFTLKIRSTKLEDSAMYFCASNRDNQPQHFGDGTRLSIL.

The rearrangement links TRBV27 to TRBJ1-2; 7 nucleotides line up with TRBD1. V gave up 6 bases and J gave up 4 bases; unmatched junction bases: 8. The CDR3 totals 14 residues. Germline lookup yields CDR1 MNHEY and CDR2 SMNVEV (reference sequence). CDR3 loop: CASSNLGQIYGYTF. For the CDR3, the DNA is TGTGCCAGCAGCAACCTGGGACAGATCTATGGCTACACCTTC.

This chain uses TRBV9 with TRBJ2-3; D uncertain. Per germline, CDR1 SGDLS and CDR2 YYNGEE. The germline V and J ends were trimmed by 0 bases and 5 bases, with 13 bases remaining between them. This CDR3 is built from 15 residues. CDR3 loop: CASSVGHSGGDTQYF. The CDR3, as DNA: TGTGCCAGCAGCGTAGGACATTCAGGTGGAGATACGCAGTATTTT.

The chain employs TRBV2 and TRBJ2-3; TRBD1 aligns across 7 bases. This CDR3 has 15 amino acids. With V trimmed by 11 bases and J by 2 bases, 13 bases remained unmatched. Germline V lookup: CDR1 SNHLY, CDR2 FYNNEI. The CDR3 DNA is TGTGCCGGCAACGGACCGGGACAGAACACAGATACGCAGTATTTT. Amino acids: CAGNGPGQNTDTQYF.

The V call is TRBV29-1, the J call TRBJ1-1; tentative D call: TRBD1 (6 bases). The CDR3 runs 13 residues. V lost 7 bases and J 2 bases, leaving 14 bases between the germline ends. The germline CDR1 and CDR2 sequences are SQVTM and ANQGSEA. This CDR3 reads CSGCRDTNTEAFF. As DNA, the CDR3 is TGCAGCGGCTGCCGGGACACAAACACTGAAGCTTTCTTT.

This sequence joins TRBV29-1 and TRBJ1-5, with 8 positions matching TRBD1. The CDR3 extends over 13 amino acids. With V trimmed by 5 bases and J by 6 bases, 6 bases remained unmatched. Germline CDR1 is SQVTM and CDR2 is ANQGSEA. In DNA, the CDR3 is TGCAGCGTTTTGACAGGGGTGGGTCAGCCCCAGCATTTT. Encoded protein: CSVLTGVGQPQHF.

The rearrangement links TRBV9 to TRBJ1-4; 9 bases are shared with TRBD1. V dropped 5 bases and J dropped 8; count of bases not matched to a gene: 13. The CDR3 is made up of 16 amino acids. The germline CDR1 and CDR2 sequences are SGDLS and YYNGEE. The CDR3 reads CASSFQPGQGEEKLFF. The DNA for the CDR3 is TGTGCCAGCAGTTTCCAGCCGGGACAGGGAGAGGAAAAACTGTTTTTT.

This chain joins TRBV14 and TRBJ2-5; 7 bases are a match to TRBD2. Trimming took 1 base from V and 0 from J; bases not matched to a gene: 11. The CDR3 totals 18 residues. Per the germline V gene, CDR1 is SGHDN and CDR2 is FVKESK. CDR3 DNA: TGTGCCAGCAGCCAAGGACTAAGAGGGAGGGGATACCAAGAGACCCAGTACTTC. It translates to CASSQGLRGRGYQETQYF.

The V call is TRBV15, the J call TRBJ1-4; D ambiguous. The germline V and J ends were trimmed by 6 bases and 7 bases, with 21 bases remaining between them. Germline assignment: CDR1 LNHNV and CDR2 YYDKDF (reference sequence). This CDR3 region has 16 residues. In DNA form, the CDR3 reads TGTGCCACCAGATCCTCGGACCCTTCGGAGGGTGAAAAACTGTTTTTT. Translating gives CATRSSDPSEGEKLFF.

The chain uses TRBV6-6 and TRBJ2-7; no clear D gene. The CDR3 covers 13 residues. CDR1 MNHNY and CDR2 SVGAGI come from the germline V gene (reference sequence). Trimming shortened V by 5 bases and J by 1 base, and 9 bases separated the two germline ends. The CDR3 sequence is CASSRVRSYEQYF. The DNA of the CDR3 is TGTGCCAGCAGTCGGGTTCGATCCTACGAGCAGTACTTC.

This rearrangement joins TRBV28 to TRBJ1-1, with a weak D call TRBD1 (6 bases). Germline CDR1 and CDR2: MDHEN and SYDVKM. The V end lost 4 bases, the J end lost 4 bases, and 16 bases lay between the germline ends. The CDR3 extends over 15 amino acids. CDR3 sequence reads: CASSSAGGALTEAFF. As DNA, the CDR3 is TGTGCCAGCAGTTCCGCGGGGGGGGCTCTCACTGAAGCTTTCTTT. Combining the CDR3 with reference TRBV28 and TRBJ1-1 gives the whole variable domain DVKVTQSSRYLVKRTGEKVFLECVQDMDHENMFWYRQDPGLGLRLIYFSYDVKMKEKGDIPEGYSVSREKKERFSLILESASTNQTSMYLCASSSAGGALTEAFFGQGTRLTVV.

As concerns this clone: The sample holds other DNA sequences that translate to the same CDR3. The chain employs TRBV5-1 and TRBJ2-3, with D perhaps matching TRBD2 (7 bases). The germline V and J ends were trimmed by 4 bases and 2 bases, with 14 bases remaining between them. Germline V lookup: CDR1 SGHRS, CDR2 YFSETQ. CDR3 length: 15 residues. DNA of the CDR3: TGCGCCAGCAGCCGAGAGGGGGGGTACACAGATACGCAGTATTTT. Translation gives CASSREGGYTDTQYF.

The J gene is TRBJ2-7, the V gene TRBV29-1, with TRBD1 identical over 8 bases. Trimming removed 8 bases from V and 5 bases from J; junction bases left unmatched: 8. This CDR3 has 12 amino acids. In germline, CDR1 is SQVTM, CDR2 ANQGSEA. In DNA form, the CDR3 reads TGCAGCTATGACAGGGGTAAGAACGAGCAGTACTTC. This sequence encodes CSYDRGKNEQYF.

The J gene is TRBJ2-1, the V gene TRBV19; 10 bases line up with TRBD1. Germline loops: CDR1 LNHDA, CDR2 SQIVND (reference sequence). This CDR3 region has 15 residues. With V trimmed by 4 bases and J by 1 base, 1 base remained unmatched. CDR3 DNA sequence: TGTGCCAGTAGTAGGACAGGGGGGTCCTACAATGAGCAGTTCTTC. It codes for CASSRTGGSYNEQFF.

This clone was counted between two and nine times. This chain joins TRBV28 and TRBJ2-7, with 7 nucleotides matching TRBD2. The germline V gene encodes CDR1 MDHEN and CDR2 SYDVKM. The V segment lost 3 bases and the J segment 7 bases; nucleotides outside the gene matches: 6. CDR3 size: 13 residues. The CDR3 DNA follows: TGTGCCAGCAGTTTGGGCCTAGCGGTGGAGCAGTACTTC. Translating gives CASSLGLAVEQYF.

The chain links TRBV6-6 to TRBJ1-2, with a tentative D call TRBD1 (6 bases). Trimming pared 6 bases from V and 6 bases from J, leaving 20 bases between. Per the germline V gene, CDR1 is MNHNY and CDR2 is SVGAGI (reference sequence). The CDR3 has 15 amino acids. CDR3 DNA sequence: TGTGCCAGCAGACCCCTGGGCAGGGGTGAAAATGGCTACACCTTC. This gives the protein CASRPLGRGENGYTF.

The V call is TRBV19, the J call TRBJ1-4; weak D call: TRBD1 (5 bases). Per germline, CDR1 LNHDA and CDR2 SQIVND (reference sequence). Trimming removed 8 bases at V and 6 bases at J, with 13 bases between. This CDR3 contains 13 residues. The CDR3 DNA follows: TGTGCCAGTTCCGGGACTTCATATGAAAAACTGTTTTTT. It yields the protein CASSGTSYEKLFF.

This rearrangement joins TRBV4-1 to TRBJ1-1; D is uncertain. This CDR3 comprises 15 residues. The germline V gene encodes CDR1 MGHRA and CDR2 YSYEKL. V lost 3 bases and J 2 bases, leaving 13 bases between the germline ends. CDR3 amino acids: CASSQGSGPNTEAFF. Written as DNA, the CDR3 is TGCGCCAGCAGCCAGGGTTCAGGCCCAAACACTGAAGCTTTCTTT.

This clone was seen only once. The rearrangement links TRBV7-9 to TRBJ1-2, with D maybe TRBD1 (5 bases). CDR3 size: 13 residues. The germline V and J ends were trimmed by 5 bases and 7 bases, with 14 bases remaining between them. CDR1 and CDR2 (germline): SEHNR, FQNEAQ (reference sequence). This CDR3 reads CASSPLGASGYTF. In DNA, the CDR3 is TGTGCCAGCAGCCCTCTAGGGGCGTCTGGCTACACCTTC.

This chain joins TRBV5-1 and TRBJ1-1; tentatively, D is TRBD1 (6 bases). This CDR3 contains 15 residues. The germline V gene encodes CDR1 SGHRS and CDR2 YFSETQ. V lost 4 bases and J 4 bases, leaving 17 bases between the germline ends. The CDR3, as DNA: TGCGCCAGCAGCCCATCACAGGGAGGGATCACTGAAGCTTTCTTT. Translating gives CASSPSQGGITEAFF.

V and J are TRBV29-1 and TRBJ2-3; 9 nucleotides line up with TRBD2. The V and J ends lost 4 bases and 3 bases, in that order; junction bases with no gene match: 11. This CDR3 spans 16 amino acids. CDR1 and CDR2 from the germline V gene are SQVTM and ANQGSEA. CDR3 sequence (DNA): TGCAGCGTTGGGGGGGAGCGGGGGGTCCTAACAGATACGCAGTATTTT. The encoded protein is CSVGGERGVLTDTQYF.

V and J are TRBV6-1 and TRBJ2-7; the D gene is possibly TRBD2 (5 bases). Germline values: CDR1 MNHNS, CDR2 SASEGT. Trimming removed 1 base at V and 5 bases at J, with 15 bases between. The CDR3 is 15 amino acids. CDR3 in amino acids: CASSEGAVRGNEQYF. The CDR3, as DNA: TGTGCCAGCAGTGAAGGTGCGGTACGGGGAAACGAGCAGTACTTC.

The chain combines TRBV4-3 with TRBJ2-2; D possibly corresponds to TRBD1 (6 bases). V lost 0 bases and J lost 7, with 18 bases in between. Per germline, CDR1 LGHNA and CDR2 YSLEER. The CDR3 is made up of 17 amino acids. CDR3 DNA sequence: TGCGCCAGCAGCCAAGAGGGGGCAGCCGTACCGGTCGGGGAGCTGTTTTTT. This encodes CASSQEGAAVPVGELFF.